The 32 T cell receptor beta chains given below trace back to one sample, sequenced in a study of T cell responses to AZD1222 COVID-19 vaccine. The repertoire was sequenced with immunoSEQ multiplex PCR; TCRdb's copy has only in-frame clones and lacks some. The sample carries around 99,000 clones, roughly 90% recorded once. Sequences were derived from peripheral blood, sampled on day 0 of AZD1222 vaccination. The receptors here all came from an adult in good health.

The chain combines TRBV5-1 with TRBJ2-5; 7 bases agree with TRBD1. This CDR3 is built from 14 residues. The J segment lost 5 bases and the V segment lost 0 bases, leaving 4 bases of the junction unmatched. Per germline, CDR1 SGHRS and CDR2 YFSETQ. CDR3 nucleotide sequence: TGCGCCAGCAGCTTGGGACAGGGCGGGGAGACCCAGTACTTC. Translation gives CASSLGQGGETQYF.

The chain recombines TRBV12-3 or TRBV12-4 with TRBJ2-1; perhaps TRBD1 as D (5 bases). The CDR3 is 11 residues long. V lost 3 bases and J lost 8, with 5 bases in between. Written as DNA, the CDR3 is TGTGCCAGCAGTTTCAGGGATGAGCAGTTCTTC. It specifies CASSFRDEQFF.

This clone was counted once. J is TRBJ2-3 and V is TRBV4-3, with 11 nucleotides matching TRBD1. The CDR3 covers 16 residues. V dropped 0 bases and J dropped 5; count of bases not matched to a gene: 4. CDR1 is LGHNA and CDR2 is YSLEER in the germline V gene. CDR3 bases: TGCGCCAGCAGCCAAGATGGACAGGGGGCAAAAGATACGCAGTATTTT. This sequence encodes CASSQDGQGAKDTQYF.

The rearrangement joins TRBV16 to TRBJ1-3; unclear D gene. Germline V lookup: CDR1 KGHSY, CDR2 FQNENV. CDR3 size: 17 residues. Trimming stripped 4 bases from V and 0 bases from J, with 16 bases between. CDR3 DNA sequence: TGTGCCAGCAGCCCCTGGGGAAAGGGCCACTCTGGAAACACCATATATTTT. Residues: CASSPWGKGHSGNTIYF.

The CDR3 DNA sequence: TGTGCCAGCACCCATTTCAGGGTTGATGGGGTCAATTCACCCCTCCACTTT. This sequence encodes CASTHFRVDGVNSPLHF. The chain links TRBV27 to TRBJ1-6, with a possible D match to TRBD1 (5 bases). The germline V gene has CDR1 MNHEY and CDR2 SMNVEV (reference sequence). The length of the CDR3 is 17 residues. V lost 7 bases to trimming and J lost 7 bases, with 23 bases between them.

The chain joins TRBV27 to TRBJ2-7; possibly TRBD1 for D (5 bases). This CDR3 has 14 amino acids. Trimming cost V 3 bases and J 6 bases, with 15 bases left between them. Germline CDR1 is MNHEY and CDR2 is SMNVEV (reference sequence). In DNA form, the CDR3 reads TGTGCCAGCAGTTTTGGTGGGGCTCCCTCCGAGCAGTACTTC. Protein: CASSFGGAPSEQYF.

The V call is TRBV6-5, the J call TRBJ1-1; TRBD1 agrees at 8 bases. The trim removed 5 bases at V and 0 bases at J, leaving 5 bases unmatched. The germline V gene has CDR1 MNHEY and CDR2 SVGAGI. This CDR3 has 15 amino acids. The DNA of the CDR3 is TGTGCCAGCAGTCCGGCGGACAGGGTGAACACTGAAGCTTTCTTT. Protein: CASSPADRVNTEAFF.

The V call is TRBV28, the J call TRBJ1-5; 10 nucleotides agree with TRBD1. CDR3 length equals 16 residues. The J segment lost 4 bases and the V segment lost 1 base, leaving 4 bases of the junction unmatched. Germline V gene sequence: CDR1 MDHEN, CDR2 SYDVKM. The CDR3 sequence: CASSLLTGGQNQPQHF. The CDR3 region has the DNA TGTGCCAGCAGTTTATTGACAGGGGGCCAGAATCAGCCCCAGCATTTT.

This rearrangement joins TRBV6-1 to TRBJ1-3; D is unclear. CDR3 size: 15 residues. The ends were cut back, 3 bases at V and 0 bases at J, with 9 bases in the middle. Looked up from germline, CDR1 is MNHNS and CDR2 is SASEGT. The CDR3, as DNA: TGTGCCAGCAGTGAGAAGGGTTACTCTGGAAACACCATATATTTT. It is translated as CASSEKGYSGNTIYF.

This rearrangement joins TRBV6-5 to TRBJ1-1, with 9 nucleotides matching TRBD1. Losses at the gene ends were 4 bases for V and 7 bases for J; bases not matched to a gene: 10. CDR1 and CDR2 from the germline V gene are MNHEY and SVGAGI. The CDR3 length is 15 residues. This CDR3 reads CASSSSGTGIFEAFF. The CDR3 DNA is TGTGCCAGCAGTTCATCCGGGACAGGGATTTTTGAAGCTTTCTTT.

CDR3 amino acids: CATSSNGGEGPQHF. DNA of the CDR3: TGTGCCACCAGCAGTAACGGGGGGGAAGGGCCCCAGCATTTT. The chain carries TRBV15 and TRBJ1-5; possible D gene TRBD1, 5 bases. With 3 bases removed from V and 9 bases from J, the gap between germline ends came to 15 bases. The CDR3 totals 14 residues. Germline loops: CDR1 LNHNV, CDR2 YYDKDF (reference sequence).

The chain employs TRBV6-1 and TRBJ2-3; D ambiguous. CDR3 length: 16 amino acids. Germline loops: CDR1 MNHNS, CDR2 SASEGT. Trimming removed 3 bases at V and 5 bases at J, with 18 bases between. CDR3 in amino acids: CASSDYAQPVGDTQYF. The CDR3 nucleotides are TGTGCCAGCAGTGATTACGCGCAGCCAGTTGGAGATACGCAGTATTTT.

CDR3 sequence: CASSSQPRHGTYGYTF. CDR3 DNA: TGTGCCAGCAGTTCCCAGCCCAGGCACGGAACCTATGGCTACACCTTC. V and J are TRBV27 and TRBJ1-2; D is unclear. V was trimmed by 4 bases and J by 4 bases, leaving 19 bases between them. Germline V lookup: CDR1 MNHEY, CDR2 SMNVEV (reference sequence). The CDR3 totals 16 residues.

DNA of the CDR3: TGTGCCAGCAGTCCCTTCAGGCAGACTTGGAATTCACCCCTCCACTTT. Translated: CASSPFRQTWNSPLHF. The chain carries TRBV6-2 or TRBV6-3 and TRBJ1-6; D gene unclear. This CDR3 region has 16 residues. Germline V gene data show CDR1 as MNHEY and CDR2 as SVGEGT. The ends were cut back, 5 bases at V and 7 bases at J, with 18 bases in the middle.

V gene TRBV3-1 (or the pseudogene TRBV3-2) combines with J gene TRBJ2-2; a possible D gene is TRBD2 (5 bases). Per the germline V gene, CDR1 is LGHDT and CDR2 is YNNKEL (reference sequence). Trimming removed 4 bases from V and 6 bases from J, with 15 bases in between. The CDR3 has 15 amino acids. The CDR3 nucleotides are TGTGCCAGCAGCCGCGCTACTAGGGCTTCCGGGGAGCTGTTTTTT. Its protein product is CASSRATRASGELFF.

The chain employs TRBV2 and TRBJ1-5; 7 nucleotides align to TRBD1. CDR1 and CDR2 (germline): SNHLY, FYNNEI. V lost 5 bases to trimming and J lost 2 bases; unmatched junction nucleotides: 3. This CDR3 contains 14 residues. CDR3 coding DNA: TGTGCCAGCAGTCTTGACAGGGGCAATCAGCCCCAGCATTTT. The encoded protein is CASSLDRGNQPQHF.

The J gene is TRBJ2-7, the V gene TRBV7-9, with a weak D call TRBD1 (6 bases). Germline V gene sequence: CDR1 SEHNR, CDR2 FQNEAQ (reference sequence). Trimming removed 0 bases at V and 5 bases at J, with 11 bases between. CDR3 length equals 14 residues. The CDR3 DNA is TGTGCCAGCAGCTTAGCGCCGGACAGAGACGAGCAGTACTTC. It is translated as CASSLAPDRDEQYF.

A few counts support this clone. The genes are TRBV30 and TRBJ1-1; weak D call: TRBD1 (5 bases). Germline CDR1 GTSNPN, CDR2 SVGIG (reference sequence). Between the trimmed V and J ends, which lost 1 base and 5 bases, there was a span of 8 bases. CDR3 length: 12 amino acids. The CDR3 reads CAWSGGVTEAFF. The CDR3 DNA reads as TGTGCCTGGAGTGGAGGGGTTACTGAAGCTTTCTTT.

The gene calls are TRBV9 and TRBJ2-3, with TRBD2 matching over 8 bases. V lost 4 bases and J lost 4; bases outside the gene matches: 5. In germline, CDR1 is SGDLS, CDR2 YYNGEE. This CDR3 has 14 amino acids. The CDR3 sequence: CASSTAGVADTQYF. The DNA for the CDR3 is TGTGCCAGCAGCACAGCGGGAGTGGCAGATACGCAGTATTTT.

The chain carries TRBV30 and TRBJ1-2; D is unresolved. This CDR3 contains 15 residues. Trimming took off 0 bases at V and 0 bases at J, with 11 bases between the two ends. Germline CDR1 and CDR2: GTSNPN and SVGIG (reference sequence). DNA for the CDR3: TGTGCCTGGAGTGTACGGAAGGGAGCTAACTATGGCTACACCTTC. Protein: CAWSVRKGANYGYTF.

This sequence joins TRBV5-1 and TRBJ1-3, with TRBD1 identical over 8 bases. V was clipped by 4 bases and J by 0 bases; unmatched bases: 3. Germline-derived CDR1 and CDR2 are SGHRS and YFSETQ. This CDR3 region has 15 residues. CDR3 sequence (DNA): TGCGCCAGCAGCGATGGACAGGGCTCTGGAAACACCATATATTTT. Translation gives CASSDGQGSGNTIYF.

V and J are TRBV27 and TRBJ2-2, with a tentative D call TRBD2 (6 bases). V was clipped by 5 bases and J by 3 bases, with 13 bases between them. Germline V gene data show CDR1 as MNHEY and CDR2 as SMNVEV (reference sequence). The CDR3 runs 15 residues. Here the CDR3 reads CASSTLAEHTGELFF. The CDR3 region has the DNA TGTGCCAGCAGTACATTAGCGGAGCACACCGGGGAGCTGTTTTTT.

The rearrangement uses TRBV5-4 and TRBJ2-3, with D maybe TRBD2 (5 bases). Germline assignment: CDR1 SGHNT and CDR2 YYREEE (reference sequence). Trimming stripped 1 base from V and 1 base from J, with 13 bases between. The CDR3 has 16 residues. The CDR3 sequence is CASSLPGIQGTDTQYF. CDR3 in DNA: TGTGCCAGCAGCTTGCCGGGAATTCAGGGCACAGATACGCAGTATTTT.

The chain carries TRBV30 and TRBJ1-6, with no clear D. V was shortened by 4 bases and J by 11 bases, with 15 bases between the two germline ends. CDR3 size: 13 residues. CDR1 GTSNPN and CDR2 SVGIG come from the germline V gene (reference sequence). CDR3: CAWIGGSGPPLHF. The CDR3 DNA is TGTGCCTGGATCGGAGGGAGTGGTCCACCCCTCCACTTT.

This clone turned up a few times. The gene calls are TRBV11-2 and TRBJ2-7; D is undetermined. V lost 1 base to trimming and J lost 0 bases, with 4 bases between them. Germline CDR1 reads SGHAT; CDR2 reads FQNNGV. The CDR3 sequence is 13 residues long. For the CDR3, the DNA is TGTGCCAGCAGCTTAGGGGACTCCTACGAGCAGTACTTC. This sequence encodes CASSLGDSYEQYF.

The chain carries TRBV11-1 and TRBJ2-7, with a tentative D call TRBD1 (6 bases). V lost 3 bases to trimming and J lost 3 bases, with 15 bases between them. This CDR3 is 15 amino acids long. CDR1 SGHAT and CDR2 FQDESV come from the germline V gene (reference sequence). CDR3 bases: TGTGCCAGCAGCTTCGGTCTAGGACAGTACTACGAGCAGTACTTC. Translation: CASSFGLGQYYEQYF.

In DNA, the CDR3 is TGCAGCGTTGTTCGGGTGAACACCGGGGAGCTGTTTTTT. Translating gives CSVVRVNTGELFF. V is TRBV29-1 and J is TRBJ2-2; no reliable D call. With 4 bases removed from V and 1 base from J, the gap between germline ends came to 7 bases. CDR1 and CDR2 (germline): SQVTM, ANQGSEA. This CDR3 comprises 13 residues.

This chain connects TRBV18 to TRBJ2-2; TRBD2 agrees at 10 bases. CDR1 is KGHSH, CDR2 LQKENI, per germline. The length of the CDR3 is 15 residues. The J segment lost 7 bases and the V segment lost 2 bases, leaving 4 bases of the junction unmatched. The CDR3 nucleotides are TGTGCCAGCTCACCATCACTAGCGGGGCACGGGGAGCTGTTTTTT. It yields the protein CASSPSLAGHGELFF.

As regards this clone: The same CDR3 also results from other DNA sequences found in this sample. The chain recombines TRBV12-3 or TRBV12-4 with TRBJ1-1; TRBD1 might be the D (5 bases). Trimming took 5 bases from V and 2 from J, leaving 9 bases between them. CDR3 length: 13 residues. The CDR3 sequence: CASSPGRNTEAFF. DNA of the CDR3: TGTGCCAGCAGTCCAGGGAGAAACACTGAAGCTTTCTTT.

The chain joins TRBV3-1 (or the pseudogene TRBV3-2) to TRBJ1-6; D is unclear. In germline, CDR1 is LGHDT, CDR2 YNNKEL (reference sequence). The CDR3 runs to 11 residues. Deletions cut 0 bases from V and 9 bases from J, with 0 bases between. The DNA of the CDR3 is TGTGCCAGCAGCCAAGATTCACCCCTCCACTTT. This encodes CASSQDSPLHF.

This rearrangement joins TRBV18 to TRBJ2-7; 7 nucleotides agree with TRBD1. The CDR3 runs to 14 residues. Per germline, CDR1 KGHSH and CDR2 LQKENI. V dropped 4 bases and J dropped 7; count of bases not matched to a gene: 10. The CDR3 spells CASSRDRAYGEQYF. The CDR3 nucleotides read TGTGCCAGCTCACGAGACAGGGCCTACGGGGAGCAGTACTTC.

Regarding this clone: This same CDR3 is encoded by further DNA sequences in the sample. The chain recombines TRBV11-2 with TRBJ2-7, with 7 bases that match TRBD1. The CDR3 is 14 residues long. Germline trimming cut 7 bases from V and 6 bases from J; bases unmatched to any gene: 12. Germline CDR1 SGHAT, CDR2 FQNNGV. The CDR3 here is CASKRLQGRGEQYF. In DNA form, the CDR3 reads TGTGCCAGCAAACGCCTACAGGGGAGAGGCGAGCAGTACTTC. Full variable domain (rest looked up from reference TRBV11-2 and TRBJ2-7): EAGVAQSPRYKIIEKRQSVAFWCNPISGHATLYWYQQILGQGPKLLIQFQNNGVVDDSQLPKDRFSAERLKGVDSTLKIQPAKLEDSAVYLCASKRLQGRGEQYFGPGTRLTVT.